This T cell receptor (beta chain) came from a study of blood T cells in healthy people across ages. Points from the study as a whole: Roughly linear declines in TCR beta diversity per million T cells occurred with age.

With a J-beta primer mix and a sample-barcoded 5' primer, a second PCR ran about 7 to 11 cycles. TCRdb itself ran the 5' RACE reads through MiXCR, one entry per CDR3 protein. The data show 1 million or so distinct CDR3 sequences, roughly a quarter seen once. The V segment lost 1 base and the J segment 10 bases; nucleotides outside the gene matches: 16. This CDR3 has 17 amino acids. CDR1 LGHNT and CDR2 FRNRAP come from the germline V gene. Only a few counts were recorded for this clonotype. Its specificity is not known. Each donor gave approximately 9.1 milliliters of peripheral blood. A further study also used this sample, focusing on T cells of mothers and their children.

The sample comprised blood. This clonotype originated in a girl aged 2 to 9 in good health. The chain employs TRBV12-5 and TRBJ2-1; 7 bases are shared with TRBD1. The CDR3 sequence: CASGLDTGAGVAREQFF. Written as DNA, the CDR3 is TGTGCTAGTGGTTTGGACACAGGGGCGGGTGTTGCTAGGGAGCAGTTCTTC. The variable domain in full, completed from reference TRBV12-5 and TRBJ2-1, reads DARVTQTPRHKVTEMGQEVTMRCQPILGHNTVFWYRQTMMQGLELLAYFRNRAPLDDSGMPKDRFSAEMPDATLATLKIQPSEPRDSAVYFCASGLDTGAGVAREQFFGPGTRLTVL.